A selection of T cell receptor beta chains follows, all from one sample in a study of yellow fever vaccine responses in identical twins. TCRdb recomputed calls from the RT-PCR reads with MiXCR, one row per CDR3 protein. The sample includes around 13,000 distinct CDR3 sequences, approximately 84% of them seen just once. Sequenced material: T cells from blood (PBMCs), unsorted or a sorted subset (not recorded which), taken before or after yellow fever vaccination (not recorded which). These receptors were collected from a woman younger than 30 who received the yellow fever vaccine. Each CDR3 is given with its conserved first and last residue. The order of the fields is J gene, V gene, CDR3 protein.

j_gene: TRBJ1-5; v_gene: TRBV29-1; CDR3aa: CSTAPQHF
j_gene: TRBJ1-1; v_gene: TRBV11-3; CDR3aa: CASGASIGYTEAFF
j_gene: TRBJ1-1; v_gene: TRBV3-1; CDR3aa: CASSQVGGTEAFF
j_gene: TRBJ1-1; v_gene: TRBV7-7; CDR3aa: CASSPDLNTEAFF
j_gene: TRBJ1-6; v_gene: TRBV6-1; CDR3aa: CASSIGDSPLHF
j_gene: TRBJ2-7; v_gene: TRBV7-2; CDR3aa: CASSLASGTGITYEQYF
j_gene: TRBJ2-1; v_gene: TRBV10-1; CDR3aa: CASSRTGGTYNEQFF
j_gene: TRBJ2-3; v_gene: TRBV2; CDR3aa: CACLLIASTDTQYF
j_gene: TRBJ1-6; v_gene: TRBV6-4; CDR3aa: CASSEYTNSPLHF
j_gene: TRBJ1-2; v_gene: TRBV23-1; CDR3aa: CASSQSTCGRGRRGYTF
j_gene: TRBJ1-2; v_gene: TRBV19; CDR3aa: CASSPPLRRSDGYTF
j_gene: TRBJ1-1; v_gene: TRBV19; CDR3aa: CASSQKANTEAFF
j_gene: TRBJ2-1; v_gene: TRBV11-1; CDR3aa: CASSLKKLAGDYKDNEQFF
j_gene: TRBJ2-2; v_gene: TRBV7-2; CDR3aa: CASSLAAGELFF
j_gene: TRBJ2-3; v_gene: TRBV18; CDR3aa: CASSPGDTQYF
j_gene: TRBJ2-1; v_gene: TRBV4-2; CDR3aa: CASSPPRGTSGRDEQFF
j_gene: TRBJ1-1; v_gene: TRBV18; CDR3aa: CASSPFDGHEAFF
j_gene: TRBJ2-1; v_gene: TRBV15; CDR3aa: CATSRVAGSTYNEQFF